The table lists the clone carrying this T cell receptor (beta chain) with a few counts. This sample is part of a study of molecular identifiers for immune sequencing clone quantification. TCRdb re-called the PCR reads through MiXCR, storing one row per CDR3 protein. The sample holds approximately 550,000 distinct CDR3 sequences, around 23% seen once. Germline-derived CDR1 and CDR2 are GTSNPN and SVGIG (reference sequence). V lost 1 base and J lost 4, with 10 bases in between. This CDR3 spans 14 amino acids. The chain links TRBV30 to TRBJ1-4, with D uncertain. This clonotype was sampled from a human donor in good health. Some libraries in this study had Jurkat cell RNA spiked in. Specimen: naive CD8+ T cells from blood, with Jurkat cell RNA spiked in. Subset meaning: FACS-sorted CD8+CD4-CCR7+CD45RA+ naive T cells. The CDR3, as DNA: TGTGCCTGGAGTGAAGTACGGAGTAATGAAAAACTGTTTTTT. Translation gives CAWSEVRSNEKLFF.